This record covers a single T cell receptor (beta chain). This record belongs to a study of T cell responses to AZD1222 COVID-19 vaccine. Study in general: Analysis merged second doses at about 4 or about 12 weeks.

TCRdb's copy holds only in-frame clones and misses some; the assay was immunoSEQ multiplex PCR. The sample consists of more than 100,000 clones, around nine tenths of them appearing once. V was clipped by 1 base and J by 7 bases; unmatched bases: 3. CDR1 is LNHDA and CDR2 is SQIVND in the germline V gene (reference sequence). CDR3 length: 15 residues. The chain uses TRBV19 and TRBJ1-5; TRBD1 matches at 11 bases. The receptor was derived from an adult in good health. The sample here was peripheral blood, taken on day 0 of AZD1222 vaccination. CDR3 DNA: TGTGCCAGTAGTATAGGGACAGGGGGCCGCCAGCCCCAGCATTTT. Translating gives CASSIGTGGRQPQHF. The full variable domain, in which reference TRBV19 and TRBJ1-5 provide the parts outside the CDR3, is DGGITQSPKYLFRKEGQNVTLSCEQNLNHDAMYWYRQDPGQGLRLIYYSQIVNDFQKGDIAEGYSVSREKKESFPLTVTSAQKNPTAFYLCASSIGTGGRQPQHFGDGTRLSIL.